The 6 T cell receptor beta chains listed next were all sequenced from one sample in a study of CXCR3-negative and CXCR3-positive naive CD8 T cells. Whole-study results and caveats: More hydrophobic TRB CDR3s occurred in CXCR3-positive than in CXCR3-negative naive cells.

These receptors are not linked to any known antigen. TRB cDNA libraries were made by UMI-labeled 5' RACE. TCRdb re-called the 5' RACE reads; one entry per CDR3 protein, DNA not given. Its table records roughly 59,000 distinct CDR3 sequences. The source material was naive CXCR3+ CD8+ T cells from blood. The sample's subset: CD45RO-CCR7+CD27+CD95- naive CD8+ T cells expressing CXCR3 (TNR3+). Receptors originate from a human donor in good health. Some clones in this sample may be carry-over from other donors' samples.

The J gene is TRBJ1-5, the V gene TRBV11-2; TCRdb calls TRBD1, which cannot be checked without DNA. Germline loops: CDR1 SGHAT, CDR2 FQNNGV. The CDR3 contains 16 residues. CDR3 in amino acids: CASSLGQSYSNQPQHF.

The rearrangement links TRBV11-3 to TRBJ2-1; the TRBD1 assignment by TCRdb is unverifiable without DNA. The length of the CDR3 is 14 residues. Germline V CDR1 and CDR2: SGHNT, YENEEA. The CDR3: CASSGRDIYNEQFF. The complete variable domain, with remaining parts taken from reference TRBV11-3 and TRBJ2-1, reads EAGVVQSPRYKIIEKKQPVAFWCNPISGHNTLYWYLQNLGQGPELLIRYENEEAVDDSQLPKDRFSAERLKGVDSTLKIQPAELGDSAVYLCASSGRDIYNEQFFGPGTRLTVL.

The V and J genes are TRBV14 and TRBJ1-5; TCRdb reports TRBD1, a call that lacks DNA to check it against. Germline CDR1 and CDR2: SGHDN and FVKESK. The CDR3 is 14 residues long. The CDR3 protein is CASSQGTGNQPQHF. Drawing the rest from reference TRBV14 and TRBJ1-5, the complete variable domain is EAGVTQFPSHSVIEKGQTVTLRCDPISGHDNLYWYRRVMGKEIKFLLHFVKESKQDESGMPNNRFLAERTGGTYSTLKVQPAELEDSGVYFCASSQGTGNQPQHFGDGTRLSIL.

The CDR3 protein is CAISEVGGETQYF. V is TRBV10-3 and J is TRBJ2-5; lacking DNA, the TRBD1 call made by TCRdb goes unchecked. The CDR3 extends over 13 amino acids. From germline, CDR1 is ENHRY and CDR2 SYGVKD.

This chain connects TRBV14 to TRBJ2-2; TCRdb names TRBD1, which stays unverified in the absence of DNA. The germline gives CDR1 SGHDN, CDR2 FVKESK. This CDR3 has 15 amino acids. CDR3 sequence reads: CASSRTAPNTGELFF.

The rearrangement uses TRBV6-2 or TRBV6-3 and TRBJ2-5; the TCRdb call, TRBD1, lacks DNA for checking. CDR1 and CDR2 (germline): MNHEY, SVGEGT. CDR3 length: 15 amino acids. The CDR3 protein is CASSWGQGDQETQYF.